This T cell receptor (beta chain) is drawn from a study of beta chain features in type 1 diabetes. Study-wide context: Examined across all samples were around 110 million sorted cells. Study-wide points: Within each of all four CD4+ subsets, Type 1 diabetes patients had TCRB CDR3s that were moderately but significantly shorter. Across patients, naive, central memory and Treg TCRB repertoires exhibited apparently greater similarity than was observed across healthy donors.

For this clone: Its antigen is not identified.

The entirety of the isolated RNA underwent reverse transcription, so expressed TCRB transcripts were sequenced. The protocol was immunoSEQ multiplex PCR, while the TCRdb copy is restricted to in-frame clones and leaves out a portion. The repertoire includes 250,000 to 400,000 clones, less than 15% of them detected once, and 6.7% sits in the top ten. Losses at the gene ends were 1 base for V and 2 bases for J; bases not matched to a gene: 6. Germline values: CDR1 SGHNT, CDR2 YENEEA. The CDR3 has 16 residues. The rearrangement links TRBV11-3 to TRBJ2-3, with 7 nucleotides matching TRBD2. The sequence derives from a man younger than 45 in good health. The sample was central memory CD4+ T cells from blood. The CDR3 is CASSLAPGLNTDTQYF. The DNA of the CDR3 is TGTGCCAGCAGCTTAGCCCCGGGACTAAACACAGATACGCAGTATTTT.